The 15 T cell receptor beta chains reported below all come from one sample, sequenced in a study of cytomegalovirus exposure and HLA in healthy donors. The PCR ran on 60 Vbeta and 13 Jbeta primers. Data came from immunoSEQ multiplex PCR; TCRdb stores just in-frame clones and leaves some out. Of over 150,000 clones listed, 55% to 80% are singletons. The source material was PBMCs. The source of these receptors is a woman younger than 35 in good health and CMV-seropositive.

This clone was recorded once. A junction end diverges from the germline sequence, so it may reflect a read error. This rearrangement joins TRBV19 to TRBJ1-2; 9 bases agree with TRBD1. This CDR3 is built from 12 residues. In germline, CDR1 is LNHDA, CDR2 SQIVND (reference sequence). The DNA for the CDR3 is TGTGCCAGTAGTATCCCGGGACAGGGACACTTTTTC. Its protein is CASSIPGQGHFF. Complete variable domain (other parts from reference TRBV19 and TRBJ1-2): DGGITQSPKYLFRKEGQNVTLSCEQNLNHDAMYWYRQDPGQGLRLIYYSQIVNDFQKGDIAEGYSVSREKKESFPLTVTSAQKNPTAFYLCASSIPGQGHFFGSGTRLTVV.

V gene TRBV7-2 combines with J gene TRBJ1-6; 8 bases align to TRBD1. This CDR3 is 15 amino acids long. CDR1 SGHTA and CDR2 FQGNSA come from the germline V gene. The J segment lost 6 bases and the V segment lost 8 bases, leaving 9 bases of the junction unmatched. The CDR3 region is CASSRQGLVNSPLHF. CDR3 nucleotide sequence: TGTGCCAGCTCTCGACAGGGGTTAGTTAATTCACCCCTCCACTTT.

There are a few counts of this clone. This chain links TRBV28 with TRBJ1-2, with D possibly being TRBD1 (5 bases). This CDR3 region has 14 residues. Trimming shortened V by 2 bases and J by 5 bases, and 12 bases separated the two germline ends. Germline assignment: CDR1 MDHEN and CDR2 SYDVKM. The CDR3 DNA reads TGTGCCAGCAGTTTAATTCCAGGGAATTATGGCTACACCTTC. Amino acid sequence: CASSLIPGNYGYTF.

CDR3 DNA sequence: TGCGCCAGCAGCTTGGCCCAGGCAGGGCGGAGCACCGGGGAGCTGTTTTTT. Translation gives CASSLAQAGRSTGELFF. The rearrangement uses TRBV5-1 and TRBJ2-2; TRBD1 might be the D (5 bases). The V gene lost 0 bases and the J gene lost 4 bases, with 16 bases spanning the gap. The CDR3 runs to 17 residues. Germline assignment: CDR1 SGHRS and CDR2 YFSETQ.

V gene TRBV5-1 combines with J gene TRBJ2-2, with no clear D. Germline CDR1 and CDR2: SGHRS and YFSETQ. The CDR3 totals 16 residues. V was pared by 1 base and J by 4 bases, with 14 bases between. The CDR3 region has the DNA TGCGCCAGCAGCTTGAGACTGCCTATAGTCACCGGGGAGCTGTTTTTT. This sequence encodes CASSLRLPIVTGELFF. Combining the CDR3 with reference TRBV5-1 and TRBJ2-2 gives the whole variable domain KAGVTQTPRYLIKTRGQQVTLSCSPISGHRSVSWYQQTPGQGLQFLFEYFSETQRNKGNFPGRFSGRQFSNSRSEMNVSTLELGDSALYLCASSLRLPIVTGELFFGEGSRLTVL.

The rearrangement joins TRBV10-3 to TRBJ1-1; no definite D call. V gave up 11 bases and J gave up 5 bases, with 24 bases separating them. This CDR3 has 15 residues. Looked up from germline, CDR1 is ENHRY and CDR2 is SYGVKD. CDR3 DNA: TGTGCCCATTCAAACAACCGGGAAATGGGAACTGAAGCTTTCTTT. Translation: CAHSNNREMGTEAFF.

The chain is built from TRBV6-5 and TRBJ2-7; TRBD1 is a possible D gene (6 bases). V lost 7 bases and J lost 4, with 8 bases in between. This CDR3 has 11 amino acids. CDR1 and CDR2 from the germline V gene are MNHEY and SVGAGI. CDR3 in amino acids: CASTTGYEQYF. The CDR3 DNA reads as TGTGCCAGCACGACAGGTTACGAGCAGTACTTC.

The chain recombines TRBV7-2 with TRBJ2-7; D call uncertain. Germline V gives CDR1 SGHTA, CDR2 FQGNSA. The CDR3 covers 12 residues. V lost 3 bases to trimming and J lost 6 bases, with 9 bases between them. The CDR3 DNA reads TGTGCCAGCAGCTTTGCGCGCGGCGAGCAGTACTTC. It codes for CASSFARGEQYF.

This chain links TRBV6-5 with TRBJ2-3; 8 bases line up with TRBD2. The V gene's germline CDR1 is MNHEY and CDR2 SVGAGI. The ends lost 5 bases at V and 1 base at J; junction bases unmatched: 5. This CDR3 has 15 residues. The CDR3 DNA reads TGTGCCAGCAGTAGGACTAGCACCGGCACAGATACGCAGTATTTT. Amino acid sequence: CASSRTSTGTDTQYF.

The chain links TRBV9 to TRBJ2-3; TRBD1 aligns across 8 bases. The CDR3 loop spans 15 amino acids. Germline V CDR1 and CDR2: SGDLS, YYNGEE. The V segment lost 2 bases and the J segment 2 bases; nucleotides outside the gene matches: 4. CDR3 coding DNA: TGTGCCAGCAGCGTCCAGGGGGCCCTCACAGATACGCAGTATTTT. Its translation: CASSVQGALTDTQYF.

The V gene is TRBV19, the J gene TRBJ2-4; 10 bases fit TRBD1. The germline CDR1 and CDR2 sequences are LNHDA and SQIVND (reference sequence). The CDR3 sequence is 13 residues long. V lost 7 bases and J lost 5; bases outside the gene matches: 2. The DNA for the CDR3 is TGTGCCAGTATCGGACAGGGGGAAAACATTCAGTACTTC. Translated, it gives CASIGQGENIQYF.

The CDR3 region has the DNA TGTGCCAGCATTACGACGAACAGGGTCACCTATGGCTACACCTTC. Its protein product is CASITTNRVTYGYTF. V is TRBV6-1 and J is TRBJ1-2, with D possibly matching TRBD1 (6 bases). The germline V and J ends were trimmed by 7 bases and 4 bases, with 19 bases remaining between them. The CDR3 contains 15 residues. Per the germline V gene, CDR1 is MNHNS and CDR2 is SASEGT.

V usage is TRBV7-8 and J usage is TRBJ2-7; D is unclear. CDR1 and CDR2 from the germline V gene are SGHVS and FQNEAQ. Trimming shortened V by 1 base and J by 0 bases, and 16 bases separated the two germline ends. CDR3 size: 17 residues. CDR3 loop: CASSLGRVGKYSYEQYF. DNA of the CDR3: TGTGCCAGCAGCTTAGGCCGGGTAGGAAAATACTCCTACGAGCAGTACTTC.

This clone was seen a few times. This chain connects TRBV4-2 to TRBJ1-3; D remains ambiguous. The CDR3 is made up of 18 amino acids. V was trimmed by 4 bases and J by 4 bases, leaving 23 bases between them. Germline loops: CDR1 LGHNA, CDR2 YNFKEQ. This CDR3 is CASSLSALTQGGGNTIYF. The DNA of the CDR3 is TGTGCCAGCAGCCTAAGTGCCCTGACACAAGGTGGAGGAAACACCATATATTTT.

In this sample, this clone turned up once. The chain is built from TRBV29-1 and TRBJ2-1; D gene ambiguous. Trimming cost V 4 bases and J 4 bases, with 5 bases left between them. Germline V lookup: CDR1 SQVTM, CDR2 ANQGSEA. The CDR3 extends over 11 amino acids. The DNA of the CDR3 is TGCAGCGTTGCGGAGTACAATGAGCAGTTCTTC. Its translation: CSVAEYNEQFF.